Shown below are 16 T cell receptor beta chains from a single sample sequenced in a study of TIL therapy for anti-PD-1-resistant metastatic lung cancer. The sample's time point: pre-treatment sample, taken before nivolumab and TIL therapy. The libraries were made with immunoSEQ v3. The protocol was immunoSEQ multiplex PCR, while the TCRdb copy is restricted to in-frame clones and leaves out a portion. Among about 50,000 clones, 79% were seen once, and the ten largest hold more than 4.5%. The material sequenced was blood, taken at baseline. The source is a woman aged 30 to 85 with non-small cell lung cancer.

This clone has only one observation. The chain recombines TRBV7-6 with TRBJ2-7; D is possibly TRBD2 (5 bases). Trimming took 5 bases from V and 3 from J, leaving 17 bases between them. Germline V gene data show CDR1 as SGHVS and CDR2 as FNYEAQ. The CDR3 contains 15 residues. DNA for the CDR3: TGTGCCAGCAGCCCTTGGACTGGAGAGGGCTACGAGCAGTACTTC. It yields the protein CASSPWTGEGYEQYF.

This chain joins TRBV2 and TRBJ1-1; 7 nucleotides align to TRBD1. Germline values: CDR1 SNHLY, CDR2 FYNNEI. The CDR3 is 12 residues long. Losses at the gene ends were 2 bases for V and 11 bases for J; bases not matched to a gene: 5. The CDR3 loop is CASSESDRVAFF. The CDR3 DNA reads as TGTGCCAGCAGTGAATCTGACAGGGTTGCTTTCTTT.

This chain links TRBV6-1 with TRBJ2-3, with D perhaps matching TRBD1 or TRBD2 (5 bases each). Trimming removed 9 bases from V and 3 bases from J, with 13 bases in between. Germline lookup yields CDR1 MNHNS and CDR2 SASEGT. This CDR3 has 13 amino acids. CDR3 protein: CASRDPATDTQYF. The CDR3 DNA reads TGTGCCAGTCGGGACCCGGCTACAGATACGCAGTATTTT.

This rearrangement joins TRBV6-4 to TRBJ2-5, with TRBD2 matching over 8 bases. CDR3 size: 18 residues. CDR1 and CDR2 from the germline V gene are MRHNA and SNTAGT. V trimming: 4 bases; J trimming: 2 bases; junction bases outside the gene matches: 15. CDR3 in amino acids: CASSAPRRRAGDQETQYF. CDR3 DNA sequence: TGTGCCAGCAGTGCCCCACGAAGGAGAGCGGGGGATCAAGAGACCCAGTACTTC.

J is TRBJ2-5 and V is TRBV7-2; unclear D gene. V lost 0 bases to trimming and J lost 5 bases, with 4 bases between them. The germline V gene has CDR1 SGHTA and CDR2 FQGNSA. CDR3 length: 12 amino acids. CDR3 sequence reads: CASSLALETQYF. CDR3 coding DNA: TGTGCCAGCAGCTTAGCACTTGAGACCCAGTACTTC.

The chain links TRBV29-1 to TRBJ2-1; the D gene is possibly TRBD1 (5 bases). The CDR3 totals 15 residues. V shed 3 bases and J shed 2 bases, with 14 bases lying between them. CDR1 is SQVTM and CDR2 is ANQGSEA in the germline V gene. CDR3 sequence: CSVDGRGQTYNEQFF. The CDR3 DNA follows: TGCAGCGTTGACGGAAGGGGCCAAACCTACAATGAGCAGTTCTTC.

The chain combines TRBV7-9 with TRBJ1-5; D call uncertain. In germline, CDR1 is SEHNR, CDR2 FQNEAQ (reference sequence). The CDR3 runs 15 residues. V was trimmed by 1 base and J by 7 bases, leaving 14 bases between them. The CDR3 bases are TGTGCCAGCAGCTTAGGGTCCCCAGTTCCGCAGCCCCAGCATTTT. Translating it yields CASSLGSPVPQPQHF.

The gene calls are TRBV29-1 and TRBJ1-2, with 9 bases lining up with TRBD1. With V trimmed by 2 bases and J by 5 bases, 12 bases remained unmatched. Germline V gene sequence: CDR1 SQVTM, CDR2 ANQGSEA. The CDR3 consists of 16 residues. The CDR3 DNA reads as TGCAGCGTTGAACCCACGGGTGGGACAGGGAGATATGGCTACACCTTC. Translating it yields CSVEPTGGTGRYGYTF.

This chain joins TRBV4-1 and TRBJ2-5, with a tentative D call TRBD1 (6 bases). The J call may be mistaken, given a closer DNA end match to TRBJ2-7. From germline, CDR1 is MGHRA and CDR2 YSYEKL. The CDR3 runs 15 residues. As DNA, the CDR3 is TGCGCCAGCAGCCAAGATGTTGCCAGGGGCTACGAGCAGTACTTC. Its protein is CASSQDVARGYEQYF.

The chain links TRBV9 to TRBJ1-1; TRBD1 is a possible D gene (5 bases). The CDR3 contains 15 residues. Looked up from germline, CDR1 is SGDLS and CDR2 is YYNGEE. The V end lost 0 bases, the J end lost 4 bases, and 13 bases lay between the germline ends. Here the CDR3 DNA reads TGTGCCAGCAGCGTAGTTGACCTCGGGGGCACTGAAGCTTTCTTT. Translated, it gives CASSVVDLGGTEAFF.

The chain recombines TRBV15 with TRBJ2-7; D possibly matches TRBD1 or TRBD2 (5 bases each). The CDR3 is made up of 12 amino acids. Trimming shortened V by 7 bases and J by 4 bases, and 11 bases separated the two germline ends. Looked up from germline, CDR1 is LNHNV and CDR2 is YYDKDF (reference sequence). CDR3 DNA: TGTGCCACCAAGCAGTGGGGGTACGAGCAGTACTTC. This translates into CATKQWGYEQYF.

This chain uses TRBV2 with TRBJ1-6; the D gene is possibly TRBD1 (6 bases). The CDR3 extends over 16 amino acids. Between the trimmed V and J ends, which lost 0 bases and 5 bases, there was a span of 11 bases. Germline V gene sequence: CDR1 SNHLY, CDR2 FYNNEI. The CDR3 loop is CASSEAGGMNNSPLHF. The CDR3 nucleotides are TGTGCCAGCAGTGAAGCAGGGGGGATGAATAATTCACCCCTCCACTTT. The full variable domain, completed using reference TRBV2 and TRBJ1-6, is EPEVTQTPSHQVTQMGQEVILRCVPISNHLYFYWYRQILGQKVEFLVSFYNNEISEKSEIFDDQFSVERPDGSNFTLKIRSTKLEDSAMYFCASSEAGGMNNSPLHFGNGTRLTVT.

This chain links TRBV10-3 with TRBJ1-2; the match to TRBD1 covers 8 bases. This CDR3 has 14 amino acids. V was clipped by 5 bases and J by 8 bases; unmatched bases: 10. Germline V gives CDR1 ENHRY, CDR2 SYGVKD. CDR3 protein: CAISQPSDRDGYTF. CDR3 coding DNA: TGTGCCATCAGTCAGCCCTCGGACAGGGACGGCTACACCTTC.

The chain combines TRBV7-9 with TRBJ2-1; no definite D call. CDR3 length equals 13 residues. Trimming took 2 bases from V and 4 from J, leaving 6 bases between them. Germline assignment: CDR1 SEHNR and CDR2 FQNEAQ (reference sequence). CDR3 sequence reads: CASSLSAYNEQFF. Here the CDR3 DNA reads TGTGCCAGCAGCTTATCGGCTTACAATGAGCAGTTCTTC.

This chain uses TRBV6-5 with TRBJ2-7, with D possibly TRBD1 on 5 matching bases. Germline values: CDR1 MNHEY, CDR2 SVGAGI. The V end was cut by 4 bases, the J end by 4 bases, with 17 bases between. The CDR3 contains 15 residues. The CDR3 reads CASSSPYGARYEQYF. The CDR3 DNA reads as TGTGCCAGCAGTTCGCCGTATGGGGCGAGATACGAGCAGTACTTC.

CDR3 nucleotides: TGCGCCAGCAGCCAACAGGGCGACTATGGCTACACCTTC. Translated, it gives CASSQQGDYGYTF. The chain has TRBV5-1 and TRBJ1-2, with a possible D match to TRBD1 (6 bases). The CDR3 length is 13 residues. Germline V gene sequence: CDR1 SGHRS, CDR2 YFSETQ. Trimming left V 4 bases short and J 3 bases short, with 10 bases between.